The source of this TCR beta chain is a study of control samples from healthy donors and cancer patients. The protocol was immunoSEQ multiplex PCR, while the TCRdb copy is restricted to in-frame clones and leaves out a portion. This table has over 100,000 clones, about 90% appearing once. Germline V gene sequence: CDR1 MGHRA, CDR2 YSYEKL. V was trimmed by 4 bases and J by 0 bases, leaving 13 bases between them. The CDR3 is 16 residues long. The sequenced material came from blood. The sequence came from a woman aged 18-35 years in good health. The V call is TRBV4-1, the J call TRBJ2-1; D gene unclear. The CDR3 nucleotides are TGCGCCAGCAGCCGGGTCGACATTATCTCCTACAATGAGCAGTTCTTC. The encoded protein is CASSRVDIISYNEQFF.